Described below is a single T cell receptor (beta chain) sequence and its context. Germline is not matched at one junction end, which may reflect a read error. This CDR3 spans 17 amino acids. The germline CDR1 and CDR2 sequences are SSHAT and FNYEAQ (reference sequence). These data originate in a study of shared T cell receptors in the human thymus. Sequencing used immunoSEQ multiplex PCR; TCRdb keeps in-frame clones, though not all of them. The sample lists hundreds of thousands of clones; around 89% were seen once. The sample was also reused in another study, on human thymus T cells. As that report states: What related research reported was that thymic repertoires overlapped highly among unrelated individuals.

This clonotype originated in a boy under two years old with a congenital heart defect. The J gene is TRBJ2-1, the V gene TRBV7-7, with 10 positions matching TRBD2. The material sequenced was thymocytes. CDR3 sequence (DNA): TGTGCTAGCAGCCCCCAACCCGGGACTAGCGCCTACAATGAGCAGTTCTTC. This sequence encodes CASSPQPGTSAYNEQFF.